These T cell receptor beta chains were read from a single sample in a study of neurological immune-mediated disorders. TCRdb re-derived calls from the 5' RACE reads in MiXCR, one entry per CDR3 protein. The table shows 55,000 to 70,000 distinct CDR3 sequences, with roughly 3.6% occurring only once. Sequenced sample: PBMCs. Receptors originate from a man aged 30-40 years with multiple sclerosis. CDR3s include the opening cysteine and the closing phenylalanine or tryptophan. D genes are given only for firm matches. Size values are once, few and many counts, or a class for expanded clones, and some rows have none.

TGTGCCAGCAGCCTCGGCCGGGGAGAGCAGTTCTTC | CASSLGRGEQFF | TRBV5-6 | - | TRBJ2-1 | many
TGCAGTGCTAGAGATTGGGGGCAGGGCTATGGCTACACCTTC | CSARDWGQGYGYTF | TRBV20-1 | - | TRBJ1-2 | many
TGTGCCAGCAGTCCCGGACAGGGGAGAATCTACGAGCAGTACTTC | CASSPGQGRIYEQYF | TRBV9 | TRBD1 | TRBJ2-7 | few
TGTGCCAGCTCACCACCAGGGGTGGAGACCCAGTACTTC | CASSPPGVETQYF | TRBV18 | - | TRBJ2-5 | many
TGTGCCAGCAGTGCAGTCCGGCAGGGAACCACTGAAGCTTTCTTT | CASSAVRQGTTEAFF | TRBV6-1 | - | TRBJ1-1 | many
TGTGCCAGCAGCTTATCCCTCGGTCCCAATCAGCCCCAGAATTTT | CASSLSLGPNQPQNF | TRBV28 | - | TRBJ1-5 | few
TGTGCCAGCAGTGGGACTAGCGGAGGATACGAGCAGTACTTC | CASSGTSGGYEQYF | TRBV12-3/TRBV12-4 | TRBD2 | TRBJ2-7 | many
TGCAGTGCTCCTAGGACTAGCGCGCAAGAGACCCAGTACTTC | CSAPRTSAQETQYF | TRBV20-1 | TRBD2 | TRBJ2-5 | few
TGTGCCAGCAGCTTTAGAGACCCCTACAATGAGCAGTTCTTC | CASSFRDPYNEQFF | TRBV7-2 | - | TRBJ2-1 | -
TGCGCTAGTAAACCGGGGACACGGGGTTTTAACTATGGCTACACCTTC | CASKPGTRGFNYGYTF | TRBV5-1 | - | TRBJ1-2 | many
TGTGCCAGCAGCCAGATTCAGGGGGCGGGAGAAAAACTGTTTTTT | CASSQIQGAGEKLFF | TRBV14 | TRBD1 | TRBJ1-4 | many
TGCGCCAGCAGCCGGGACAGGGGGCAAGAAGATACGCAGTATTTT | CASSRDRGQEDTQYF | TRBV5-1 | TRBD1 | TRBJ2-3 | many
TGTGCCAGCAGCCCAACTCCACAGGTTGGCTCTGGAAACACCATATATTTT | CASSPTPQVGSGNTIYF | TRBV7-6 | - | TRBJ1-3 | few
TGTGCCAGCAGTTTTCGTCACCTAGACTACGAGCAGTACTTC | CASSFRHLDYEQYF | TRBV27 | - | TRBJ2-7 | many
TGTGCCAGCAGCTTGGGGGAGGGGGACACTGAAGCTTTCTTT | CASSLGEGDTEAFF | TRBV5-4 | - | TRBJ1-1 | many
TGTGCCAGCAGTTTATCAGGGGTATACGAGCAGTACTTC | CASSLSGVYEQYF | TRBV27 | - | TRBJ2-7 | many
TGCAGTGTTCCGGGACAGGGGGATTACGAGCAGTACTTC | CSVPGQGDYEQYF | TRBV20-1 | TRBD1 | TRBJ2-7 | few
TGTGCCAGCAGCCAACACAGGGGGGCGGTCTTC | CASSQHRGAVF | TRBV3-1 | TRBD1 | TRBJ2-1 | many
TGTGCCAGCTCAAGCGGGGCGGGCTATAATTCACCCCTCCACTTT | CASSSGAGYNSPLHF | TRBV18 | - | TRBJ1-6 | many
TGTGCCAGCTCATCCGTCGTTGACGGGCCCCTCGGGTCACCCCTCAACTTT | CASSSVVDGPLGSPLNF | TRBV18 | - | TRBJ1-6 | few
TGTGCCAGCAGGCAGGGTAACTATGGCTACACCTTC | CASRQGNYGYTF | TRBV12-3/TRBV12-4 | - | TRBJ1-2 | many
TGCGCCAGCAGCCTCAGCGGGGTGACCGGGGAGCTGTTTTTT | CASSLSGVTGELFF | TRBV5-1 | TRBD2 | TRBJ2-2 | many
TGCAGTGCTAGTCGCGACTACCTTCAAGAGACCCAGTACTTC | CSASRDYLQETQYF | TRBV20-1 | - | TRBJ2-5 | many
TGTGCCAGCAGTTTAGTAGGGTCCAATCAGCCCCAGCATTTT | CASSLVGSNQPQHF | TRBV12-3/TRBV12-4 | - | TRBJ1-5 | many
TGTGCCAGCAGTGACTCGATAGAGCTAGCCACGCAGTATTTT | CASSDSIELATQYF | TRBV6-4 | - | TRBJ2-3 | many
TGTGCCAGCACCTCTGAGGGAAACATTCAGTACTTC | CASTSEGNIQYF | TRBV2 | - | TRBJ2-4 | many
TGCGCCAGCAGCTTTTGGACAGGGGGGTCGGGGAACACTGAAGCTTTCTTT | CASSFWTGGSGNTEAFF | TRBV5-1 | TRBD1 | TRBJ1-1 | many
TGTGCCAGCAGCAAAGGGGCCTACGAGCAGTACTTC | CASSKGAYEQYF | TRBV7-2 | - | TRBJ2-7 | many
TGCGCCAGCAGCCAAGATTCGGCAGGGACTAATGAAAAACTGTTTTTT | CASSQDSAGTNEKLFF | TRBV4-3 | - | TRBJ1-4 | many
TGCAGTGCACAGCACGGGACTGGCACAGATACGCAGTATTTT | CSAQHGTGTDTQYF | TRBV20-1 | - | TRBJ2-3 | many
TGCGCCAGCAGCCAAGGCCTGGGGGATTTCAATGAGCAGTTCTTC | CASSQGLGDFNEQFF | TRBV4-1 | - | TRBJ2-1 | -
TGTGCCAGCAGTAGGGGAACCGGGGAGCTGTTTTTT | CASSRGTGELFF | TRBV12-3/TRBV12-4 | - | TRBJ2-2 | many
TGTGCCAGCTCACCACCTGGGCTACCGAACACCGGGGAGCTGTTTTTT | CASSPPGLPNTGELFF | TRBV18 | - | TRBJ2-2 | many
TGCAGCGTCGCCGACCTTGACAGGGGCTACGAGCAGTACTTC | CSVADLDRGYEQYF | TRBV29-1 | TRBD1 | TRBJ2-7 | -
TGTGCCAGCAGTTTCAGGCAGGGCCCTGTAAGCTCCTATAATTCACCCCTCCACTTT | CASSFRQGPVSSYNSPLHF | TRBV12-3/TRBV12-4 | - | TRBJ1-6 | many
TGCAGTGCCACAAGACAGGGGAACCAAGGCACAGATACGCAGTATTTT | CSATRQGNQGTDTQYF | TRBV20-1 | TRBD1 | TRBJ2-3 | -
TGTGCCAGCAGTCTTTTTGATGAAAAACTGTTTTTT | CASSLFDEKLFF | TRBV12-3/TRBV12-4 | - | TRBJ1-4 | many
TGTGCCAGCAAATGGACACCGGAGAGCGATACGCAGTATTTT | CASKWTPESDTQYF | TRBV6-1 | - | TRBJ2-3 | many
TGTGCCAGCAGCTTAAATACGCTGGCTAGCGGGGGTCCCGCAGATACGCAGTATTTT | CASSLNTLASGGPADTQYF | TRBV7-9 | TRBD2 | TRBJ2-3 | many
TGTGCCAGCAGGGTGGGAAGCTCCTATAATTCACCCCTCAACTTT | CASRVGSSYNSPLNF | TRBV27 | - | TRBJ1-6 | few